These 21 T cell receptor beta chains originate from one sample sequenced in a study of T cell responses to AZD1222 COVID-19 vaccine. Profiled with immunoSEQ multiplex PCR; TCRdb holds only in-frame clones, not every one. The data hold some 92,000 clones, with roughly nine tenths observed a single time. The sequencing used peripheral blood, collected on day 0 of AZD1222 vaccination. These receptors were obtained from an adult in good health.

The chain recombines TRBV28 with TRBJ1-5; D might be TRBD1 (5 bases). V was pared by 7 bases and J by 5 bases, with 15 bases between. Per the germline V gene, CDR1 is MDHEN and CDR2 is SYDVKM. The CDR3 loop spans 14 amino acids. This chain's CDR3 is CASNVPRAYQPQHF. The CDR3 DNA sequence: TGTGCCAGCAATGTCCCCAGGGCTTATCAGCCCCAGCATTTT.

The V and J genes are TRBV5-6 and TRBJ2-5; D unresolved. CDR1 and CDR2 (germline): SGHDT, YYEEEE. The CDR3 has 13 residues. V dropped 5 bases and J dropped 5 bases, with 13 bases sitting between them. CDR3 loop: CASRFPGRETQYF. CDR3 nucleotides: TGTGCCAGCAGATTCCCCGGCCGGGAGACCCAGTACTTC.

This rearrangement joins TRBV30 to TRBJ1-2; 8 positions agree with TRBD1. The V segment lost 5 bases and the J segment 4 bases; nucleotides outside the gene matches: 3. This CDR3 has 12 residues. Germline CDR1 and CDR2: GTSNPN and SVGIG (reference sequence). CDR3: CAWGTGIYGYTF. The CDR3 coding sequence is TGTGCCTGGGGGACAGGTATCTATGGCTACACCTTC.

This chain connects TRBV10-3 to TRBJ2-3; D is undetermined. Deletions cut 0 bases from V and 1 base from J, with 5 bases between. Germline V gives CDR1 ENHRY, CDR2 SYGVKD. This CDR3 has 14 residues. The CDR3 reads CAISESAGTDTQYF. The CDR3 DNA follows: TGTGCCATCAGTGAGTCGGCGGGCACAGATACGCAGTATTTT.

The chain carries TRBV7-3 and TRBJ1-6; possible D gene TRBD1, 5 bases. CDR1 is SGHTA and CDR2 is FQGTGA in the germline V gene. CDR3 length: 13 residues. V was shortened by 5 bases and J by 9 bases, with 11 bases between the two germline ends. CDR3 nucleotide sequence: TGTGCCAGCAGCATGGACATACGTTCACCCCTCCACTTT. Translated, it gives CASSMDIRSPLHF.

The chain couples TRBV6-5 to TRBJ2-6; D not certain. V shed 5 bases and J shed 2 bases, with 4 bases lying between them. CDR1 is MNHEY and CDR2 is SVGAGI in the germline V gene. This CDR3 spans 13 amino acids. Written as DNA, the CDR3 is TGTGCCAGCAGTCCGACTGGGGCCAACGTCCTGACTTTC. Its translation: CASSPTGANVLTF.

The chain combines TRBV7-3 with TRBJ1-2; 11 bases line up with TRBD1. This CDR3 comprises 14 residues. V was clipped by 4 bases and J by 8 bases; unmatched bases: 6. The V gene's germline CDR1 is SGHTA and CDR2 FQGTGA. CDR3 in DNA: TGTGCCAGCAGCTCCGGACAGGGGGCGCGGGGCTACACCTTC. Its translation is CASSSGQGARGYTF.

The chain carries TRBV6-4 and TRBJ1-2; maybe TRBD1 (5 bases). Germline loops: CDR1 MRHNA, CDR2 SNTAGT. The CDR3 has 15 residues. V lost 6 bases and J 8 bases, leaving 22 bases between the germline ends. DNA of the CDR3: TGTGCCAGCAGCTTACAGGATCCCTCGTTTCGAGGCTACACCTTC. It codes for CASSLQDPSFRGYTF.

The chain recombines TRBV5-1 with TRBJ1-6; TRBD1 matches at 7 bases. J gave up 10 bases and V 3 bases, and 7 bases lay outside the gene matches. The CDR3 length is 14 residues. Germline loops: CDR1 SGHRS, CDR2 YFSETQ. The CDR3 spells CASSSQGGGSPLHF. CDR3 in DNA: TGCGCCAGCAGCTCCCAGGGGGGTGGCTCACCCCTCCACTTT.

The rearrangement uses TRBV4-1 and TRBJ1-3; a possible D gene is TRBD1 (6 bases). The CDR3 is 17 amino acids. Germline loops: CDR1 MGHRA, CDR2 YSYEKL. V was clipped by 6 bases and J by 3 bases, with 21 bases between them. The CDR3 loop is CASSHYTGKDFGNTIYF. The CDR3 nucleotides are TGCGCCAGCAGTCATTATACAGGGAAAGATTTTGGAAACACCATATATTTT.

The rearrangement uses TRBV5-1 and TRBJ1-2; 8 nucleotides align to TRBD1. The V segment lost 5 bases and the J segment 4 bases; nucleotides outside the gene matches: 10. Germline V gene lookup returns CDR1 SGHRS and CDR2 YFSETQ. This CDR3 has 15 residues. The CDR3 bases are TGCGCCAGCAGTCAACGACAGGGGTATCGCTATGGCTACACCTTC. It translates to CASSQRQGYRYGYTF.

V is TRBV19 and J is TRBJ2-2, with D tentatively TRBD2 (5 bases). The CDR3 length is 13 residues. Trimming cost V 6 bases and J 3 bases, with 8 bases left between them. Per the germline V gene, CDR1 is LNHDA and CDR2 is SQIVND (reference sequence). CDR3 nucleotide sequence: TGTGCCAGTAGGGGCGGGTACACCGGGGAGCTGTTTTTT. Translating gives CASRGGYTGELFF.

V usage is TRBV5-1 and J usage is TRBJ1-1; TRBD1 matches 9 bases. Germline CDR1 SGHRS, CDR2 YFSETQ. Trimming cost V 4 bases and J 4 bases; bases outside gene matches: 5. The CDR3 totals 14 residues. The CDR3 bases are TGCGCCAGCAGCACGGGACAGGGATTCACTGAAGCTTTCTTT. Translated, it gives CASSTGQGFTEAFF. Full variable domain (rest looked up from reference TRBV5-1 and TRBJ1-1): KAGVTQTPRYLIKTRGQQVTLSCSPISGHRSVSWYQQTPGQGLQFLFEYFSETQRNKGNFPGRFSGRQFSNSRSEMNVSTLELGDSALYLCASSTGQGFTEAFFGQGTRLTVV.

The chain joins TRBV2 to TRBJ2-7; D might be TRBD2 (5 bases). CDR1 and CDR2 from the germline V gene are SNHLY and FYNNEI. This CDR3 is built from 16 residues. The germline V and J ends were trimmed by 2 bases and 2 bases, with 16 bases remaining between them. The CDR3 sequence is CASSESDPRAPYEQYF. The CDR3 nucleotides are TGTGCCAGCAGTGAATCGGATCCGCGGGCCCCCTACGAGCAGTACTTC.

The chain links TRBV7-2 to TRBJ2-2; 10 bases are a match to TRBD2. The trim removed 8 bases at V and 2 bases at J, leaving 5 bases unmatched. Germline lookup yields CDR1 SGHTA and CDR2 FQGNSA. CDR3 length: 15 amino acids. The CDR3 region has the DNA TGTGCCAGCCCTAGCGGGAGTTCCAACACCGGGGAGCTGTTTTTT. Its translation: CASPSGSSNTGELFF.

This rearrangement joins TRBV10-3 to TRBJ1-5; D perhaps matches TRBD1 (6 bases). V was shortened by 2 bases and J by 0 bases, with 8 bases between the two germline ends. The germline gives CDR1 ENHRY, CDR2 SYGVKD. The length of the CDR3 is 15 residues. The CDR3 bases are TGTGCCATCAGTGAGGGGGGCTATAGCAATCAGCCCCAGCATTTT. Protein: CAISEGGYSNQPQHF.

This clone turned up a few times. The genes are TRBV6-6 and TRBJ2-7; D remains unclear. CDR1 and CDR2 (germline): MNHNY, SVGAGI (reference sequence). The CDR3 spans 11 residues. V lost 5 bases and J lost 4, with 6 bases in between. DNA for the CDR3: TGTGCCAGCAGTAACAAGTACGAGCAGTACTTC. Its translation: CASSNKYEQYF.

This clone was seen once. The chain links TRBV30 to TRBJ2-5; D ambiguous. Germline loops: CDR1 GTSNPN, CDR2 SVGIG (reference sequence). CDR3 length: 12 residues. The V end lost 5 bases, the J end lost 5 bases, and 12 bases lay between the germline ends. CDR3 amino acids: CAWQSNGETQYF. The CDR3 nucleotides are TGTGCCTGGCAGTCCAATGGGGAGACCCAGTACTTC.

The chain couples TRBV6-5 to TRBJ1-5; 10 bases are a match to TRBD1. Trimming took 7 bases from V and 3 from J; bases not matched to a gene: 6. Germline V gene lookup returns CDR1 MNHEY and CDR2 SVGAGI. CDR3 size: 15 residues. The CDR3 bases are TGTGCCAGCACCCGGACAGGGGGATACAATCAGCCCCAGCATTTT. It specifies CASTRTGGYNQPQHF.

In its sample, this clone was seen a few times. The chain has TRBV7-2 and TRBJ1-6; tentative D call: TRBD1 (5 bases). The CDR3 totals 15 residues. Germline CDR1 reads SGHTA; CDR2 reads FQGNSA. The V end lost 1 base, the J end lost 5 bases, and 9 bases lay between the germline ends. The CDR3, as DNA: TGTGCCAGCAGCTTAGGGTCGGGGGATAATTCACCCCTCCACTTT. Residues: CASSLGSGDNSPLHF.

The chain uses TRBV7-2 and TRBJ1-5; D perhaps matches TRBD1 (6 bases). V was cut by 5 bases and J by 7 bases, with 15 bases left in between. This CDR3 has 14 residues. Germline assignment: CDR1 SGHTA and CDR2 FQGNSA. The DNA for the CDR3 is TGTGCCAGCAGCCCCCAGGGGCCGAGGCAGCCCCAGCATTTT. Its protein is CASSPQGPRQPQHF.